Below, 20 T cell receptor beta chains from the same sample are listed, as sequenced in a study of T cell responses to AZD1222 COVID-19 vaccine. Profiling relied on immunoSEQ multiplex PCR, and the TCRdb table lists in-frame clones only, not all of them. Among some 110,000 clones listed, around 81% were seen once. The specimen was peripheral blood, collected on day 0 of AZD1222 vaccination. Every receptor here comes from an adult in good health.

This chain connects TRBV18 to TRBJ1-5, with no clear D. This CDR3 has 14 residues. Germline V gene data show CDR1 as KGHSH and CDR2 as LQKENI. Between the trimmed V and J ends, which lost 6 bases and 7 bases, there was a span of 16 bases. For the CDR3, the DNA is TGTGCCAGCTCCCCAAAGGCAGAATGGCAGCCCCAGCATTTT. It translates to CASSPKAEWQPQHF.

This chain uses TRBV4-2 with TRBJ2-2; no definite D call. The V end lost 5 bases, the J end lost 4 bases, and 2 bases lay between the germline ends. Germline V gene sequence: CDR1 LGHNA, CDR2 YNFKEQ. This CDR3 is built from 11 residues. Here the CDR3 reads CASSSTGELFF. The CDR3 DNA reads as TGTGCCAGCAGCTCCACCGGGGAGCTGTTTTTT.

This clone is a singleton in its sample. The chain is built from TRBV28 and TRBJ1-6; D is unclear. CDR3 length: 14 residues. Germline CDR1 and CDR2: MDHEN and SYDVKM. V was cut by 2 bases and J by 8 bases, with 10 bases left in between. CDR3 DNA: TGTGCCAGCAGTTTAACCCCACTTGATTCACCCCTCCACTTT. It translates to CASSLTPLDSPLHF. The whole variable domain, filled in from reference TRBV28 and TRBJ1-6, reads DVKVTQSSRYLVKRTGEKVFLECVQDMDHENMFWYRQDPGLGLRLIYFSYDVKMKEKGDIPEGYSVSREKKERFSLILESASTNQTSMYLCASSLTPLDSPLHFGNGTRLTVT.

The chain links TRBV2 to TRBJ2-5, with D unresolved. The CDR3 has 12 amino acids. The germline V gene has CDR1 SNHLY and CDR2 FYNNEI. V shed 6 bases and J shed 4 bases, with 9 bases lying between them. CDR3 in amino acids: CASRGSPETQYF. CDR3 coding DNA: TGTGCCAGCAGGGGTTCCCCAGAGACCCAGTACTTC.

The gene calls are TRBV27 and TRBJ2-3, with 10 bases fitting TRBD2. The CDR3 is made up of 16 amino acids. V lost 5 bases, J lost 5 bases, and 10 bases stayed unmatched. Per the germline V gene, CDR1 is MNHEY and CDR2 is SMNVEV (reference sequence). The CDR3: CASSQGLAVGRDTQYF. The DNA for the CDR3 is TGTGCCAGCAGTCAAGGACTAGCGGTAGGAAGAGATACGCAGTATTTT.

The chain links TRBV28 to TRBJ2-5; D may be TRBD1 (5 bases). The germline V gene encodes CDR1 MDHEN and CDR2 SYDVKM. The CDR3 is 13 amino acids. V shed 11 bases and J shed 5 bases, with 18 bases lying between them. DNA for the CDR3: TGTGCCTCAGGGCAGGGCAGGGTGGAGACCCAGTACTTC. The encoded protein is CASGQGRVETQYF.

The rearrangement links TRBV30 to TRBJ2-7; 7 nucleotides match TRBD2. In germline, CDR1 is GTSNPN, CDR2 SVGIG (reference sequence). V was pared by 1 base and J by 7 bases, with 10 bases of the junction left unmatched. This CDR3 contains 14 residues. The CDR3 is CAWSEAGNLWEQYF. The DNA of the CDR3 is TGTGCCTGGAGTGAAGCGGGGAATCTTTGGGAGCAGTACTTC.

The rearrangement joins TRBV2 to TRBJ1-2; D not resolved. Trimming stripped 5 bases from V and 0 bases from J, with 10 bases between. The germline V gene encodes CDR1 SNHLY and CDR2 FYNNEI. The CDR3 has 14 amino acids. The DNA of the CDR3 is TGTGCCAGCAGTATAGGTTTGGCTAACTATGGCTACACCTTC. Translated, it gives CASSIGLANYGYTF.

This clone is judged large (0.1 to 1%). V gene TRBV6-5 combines with J gene TRBJ1-5; D is unresolved. There are 12 residues in the CDR3. Germline assignment: CDR1 MNHEY and CDR2 SVGAGI. V was shortened by 7 bases and J by 0 bases, with 4 bases between the two germline ends. The CDR3 region is CASNLSNQPQHF. DNA for the CDR3: TGTGCCAGCAACCTTAGCAATCAGCCCCAGCATTTT.

In DNA form, the CDR3 reads TGTGCCAGCAGAAATACAGGTAATACCTACAATGAGCAGTTCTTC. This sequence encodes CASRNTGNTYNEQFF. The chain combines TRBV6-5 with TRBJ2-1, with D perhaps matching TRBD1 (5 bases). Trimming shortened V by 6 bases and J by 2 bases, and 14 bases separated the two germline ends. This CDR3 is built from 15 residues. Germline V gene lookup returns CDR1 MNHEY and CDR2 SVGAGI.

Comments on this clone: At one boundary the junction diverges from the germline segment, which might be a read error. The chain employs TRBV7-7 and TRBJ1-3; D call uncertain. The CDR3 runs 14 residues. The germline CDR1 and CDR2 sequences are SSHAT and FNYEAQ (reference sequence). The CDR3 protein is CASSSAASGNTIYF. In DNA, the CDR3 is TGTGCTAGCAGCTCGGCGGCCTCTGGAAACACCATATATTTT.

This sequence joins TRBV2 and TRBJ2-7; perhaps TRBD1 as D (6 bases). CDR1 and CDR2 from the germline V gene are SNHLY and FYNNEI. Trimming took 5 bases from V and 10 from J, leaving 21 bases between them. The CDR3 is made up of 14 amino acids. The CDR3 here is CASSRTVYQGKQYF. The DNA for the CDR3 is TGTGCCAGCAGTCGGACGGTATACCAGGGGAAACAGTACTTC.

J is TRBJ1-5 and V is TRBV19, with D uncertain. The V gene's germline CDR1 is LNHDA and CDR2 SQIVND (reference sequence). The CDR3 runs 14 residues. Trimming took off 3 bases at V and 5 bases at J, with 11 bases between the two ends. For the CDR3, the DNA is TGTGCCAGTAGTATCGAACTAGGCCATCAGCCCCAGCATTTT. It specifies CASSIELGHQPQHF.

The chain combines TRBV5-1 with TRBJ1-1; maybe TRBD1 (6 bases). Per germline, CDR1 SGHRS and CDR2 YFSETQ. CDR3 length: 14 amino acids. V was trimmed by 4 bases and J by 4 bases, leaving 14 bases between them. The CDR3 loop reads CASSEGGAGTEAFF. The CDR3, as DNA: TGCGCCAGCAGCGAGGGGGGCGCAGGCACTGAAGCTTTCTTT.

This rearrangement joins TRBV7-3 to TRBJ2-3; 10 bases map to TRBD2. With V trimmed by 5 bases and J by 2 bases, 7 bases remained unmatched. The CDR3 is 16 residues long. Germline values: CDR1 SGHTA, CDR2 FQGTGA. The CDR3 here is CASSTRTSGFTDTQYF. In DNA form, the CDR3 reads TGTGCCAGCAGCACCAGGACTAGCGGATTCACAGATACGCAGTATTTT.

A word on this clone: One end of the junction does not line up with germline, which may come from a read error. The chain uses TRBV19 and TRBJ1-2, with 8 bases identical to TRBD1. Germline V gene sequence: CDR1 LNHDA, CDR2 SQIVND (reference sequence). This CDR3 region has 14 residues. The CDR3 spells CASRRDRTNYGYTF. The DNA of the CDR3 is TGTGCCAGTAGGAGGGACAGGACTAATTATGGCTACACCTTC.

The chain uses TRBV10-2 and TRBJ1-2; D perhaps matches TRBD1 (5 bases). V was pared by 3 bases and J by 4 bases, with 18 bases between. Germline CDR1 is WSHSY and CDR2 is SAAADI. The CDR3 is made up of 16 amino acids. CDR3 sequence (DNA): TGCGCCAGCAGTGACCAGGGACCCCGCAGGGCCTATGGCTACACCTTC. Its translation: CASSDQGPRRAYGYTF.

The genes are TRBV19 and TRBJ1-5; D remains ambiguous. The CDR3 sequence is 15 residues long. The germline V gene encodes CDR1 LNHDA and CDR2 SQIVND (reference sequence). The V end was cut by 1 base, the J end by 4 bases, with 11 bases between. The CDR3 DNA reads as TGTGCCAGTAGTATAGGAGTTTTATGGAATCAGCCCCAGCATTTT. Translation gives CASSIGVLWNQPQHF.

The chain recombines TRBV15 with TRBJ1-2; 9 nucleotides line up with TRBD1. The V and J ends lost 1 base and 7 bases, in that order; junction bases with no gene match: 10. The germline gives CDR1 LNHNV, CDR2 YYDKDF (reference sequence). This CDR3 is built from 16 residues. DNA for the CDR3: TGTGCCACCAGCAGAGGACAGGGGGGCGAAAGGGGTGGCTACACCTTC. It is translated as CATSRGQGGERGGYTF.

The chain recombines TRBV7-9 with TRBJ2-1, with TRBD2 matching over 12 bases. The length of the CDR3 is 15 residues. Germline V gives CDR1 SEHNR, CDR2 FQNEAQ (reference sequence). The V and J ends lost 5 bases and 9 bases, in that order; junction bases with no gene match: 8. The CDR3 DNA reads as TGTGCCAGCAGCCGACTAGCGGGGGACCAGGGTGAGCAGTTCTTC. Protein product: CASSRLAGDQGEQFF.